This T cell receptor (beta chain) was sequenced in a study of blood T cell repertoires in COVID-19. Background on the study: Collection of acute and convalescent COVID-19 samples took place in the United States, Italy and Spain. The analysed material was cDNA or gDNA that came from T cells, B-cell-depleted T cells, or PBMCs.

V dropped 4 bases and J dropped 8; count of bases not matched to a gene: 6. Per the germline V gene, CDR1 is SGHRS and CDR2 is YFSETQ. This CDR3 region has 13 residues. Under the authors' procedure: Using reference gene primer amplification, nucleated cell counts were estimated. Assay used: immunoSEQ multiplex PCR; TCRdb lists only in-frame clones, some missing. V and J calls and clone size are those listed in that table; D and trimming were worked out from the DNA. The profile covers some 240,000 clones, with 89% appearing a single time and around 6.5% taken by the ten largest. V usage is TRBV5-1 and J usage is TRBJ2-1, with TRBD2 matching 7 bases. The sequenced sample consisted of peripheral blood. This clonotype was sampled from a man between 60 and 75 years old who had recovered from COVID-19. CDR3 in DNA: TGCGCCAGCAGCGTACGGACTAGAGATGAGCAGTTCTTC. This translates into CASSVRTRDEQFF.